This T cell receptor beta chain was captured by sequencing in a study of response to subunit inactivated influenza vaccine. TCRdb redid the calling of the RT-PCR reads with MiXCR, one entry per CDR3 protein. Of 750,000 to 850,000 distinct CDR3 sequences in the sample, under 20% were seen once. Concerning this clonotype itself: Its antigen is unknown.

This CDR3 comprises 15 residues. V dropped 6 bases and J dropped 2; count of bases not matched to a gene: 9. Germline loops: CDR1 LNHDA, CDR2 SQIVND (reference sequence). Overall study results and limits: The authors offered the suggestion that each seasonal influenza vaccination recruits few new T cells.

The starting material was PBMCs from blood, obtained 5 days after vaccination. The chain combines TRBV19 with TRBJ2-7, with 8 bases aligning to TRBD2. The TCR originated in a man aged 50-60 years who received an inactivated influenza vaccine. The CDR3: CASSTASGGTYEQYF. The CDR3 region has the DNA TGTGCCAGTAGCACGGCCAGCGGGGGAACCTACGAGCAGTACTTC.